These 22 T cell receptor beta chains were sequenced from one sample in a study of human T cells and chemical hapten exposure. Time point here: healthy volunteer bleed at 6 weeks. Extraction of total RNA was performed on unfractionated whole blood. Each CDR3 protein is one row after TCRdb ran MiXCR on the RACE reads. The table has more than 75,000 distinct CDR3 sequences, 8.6% seen once; the top ten hold 1.5%. The sample consisted of whole blood. The receptors originated from a male donor in good health. Some clones in this sample may be carry-over from other donors' samples.

This chain uses TRBV7-3 with TRBJ2-3, with 8 bases fitting TRBD2. Trimming took 2 bases from V and 3 from J; bases not matched to a gene: 7. Germline-derived CDR1 and CDR2 are SGHTA and FQGTGA. The CDR3 contains 16 residues. The CDR3 sequence is CASSLGRGGLTDTQYF. The CDR3 coding sequence is TGTGCCAGCAGCTTAGGACGGGGGGGCCTTACAGATACGCAGTATTTT.

The chain recombines TRBV4-3 with TRBJ2-1; no clear D gene. This CDR3 region has 14 residues. V was trimmed by 0 bases and J by 8 bases, leaving 11 bases between them. Per germline, CDR1 LGHNA and CDR2 YSLEER. The CDR3 DNA sequence: TGCGCCAGCAGCCAAGAAAGGACCACAGATGAGCAGTTCTTC. Its translation is CASSQERTTDEQFF.

This clonotype was counted between two and nine times. The V and J genes are TRBV12-5 and TRBJ2-1; 13 bases line up with TRBD2. CDR1 is LGHNT and CDR2 is FRNRAP in the germline V gene. The CDR3 contains 19 residues. V dropped 2 bases and J dropped 7; count of bases not matched to a gene: 14. The DNA for the CDR3 is TGTGCTAGTGGTTTGCCAAAAGGACTAGCGGGAGTCTTTGGAAATGAGCAGTTCTTC. This codes for CASGLPKGLAGVFGNEQFF.

The chain links TRBV5-1 to TRBJ2-3; D unclear. The CDR3 covers 13 residues. Germline CDR1 reads SGHRS; CDR2 reads YFSETQ. V shed 0 bases and J shed 6 bases, with 8 bases lying between them. The CDR3 coding sequence is TGCGCCAGCAGCTTGGATCCCGCGGATACGCAGTATTTT. Translated, it gives CASSLDPADTQYF. The full variable domain, rest sourced from reference TRBV5-1 and TRBJ2-3, is KAGVTQTPRYLIKTRGQQVTLSCSPISGHRSVSWYQQTPGQGLQFLFEYFSETQRNKGNFPGRFSGRQFSNSRSEMNVSTLELGDSALYLCASSLDPADTQYFGPGTRLTVL.

This clonotype was seen ten or more times. The chain uses TRBV6-5 and TRBJ1-2, with D maybe TRBD1 (6 bases). The CDR3 has 14 residues. Germline V gene sequence: CDR1 MNHEY, CDR2 SVGAGI. Trimming removed 4 bases at V and 4 bases at J, with 13 bases between. CDR3: CASSSGQQIYGYTF. CDR3 coding DNA: TGTGCCAGCAGTTCCGGACAGCAGATCTATGGCTACACCTTC.

The sample holds one count of this clonotype. The chain is built from TRBV11-2 and TRBJ2-5, with TRBD2 matching 11 bases. The CDR3 is 16 amino acids. Per the germline V gene, CDR1 is SGHAT and CDR2 is FQNNGV. V was pared by 5 bases and J by 0 bases, with 5 bases of the junction left unmatched. The CDR3 DNA is TGTGCCAGCAGCCCATTGACTAGCGGGGACCAAGAGACCCAGTACTTC. Translated, it gives CASSPLTSGDQETQYF.

A single count supports this clonotype. A much larger clone lies a single base off, so this may be a read error. This chain links TRBV25-1 with TRBJ1-2; TRBD1 matches 9 bases. Germline V gene data show CDR1 as MGHDK and CDR2 as SYGVNS. The CDR3 loop spans 16 amino acids. In nucleotides, the CDR3 is TGTACCAGCAGTGAACCGAGTACAGGGGGCCGGTATGGCTACACCTTC. Protein sequence: CTSSEPSTGGRYGYTF.

This clonotype was seen only a few times. The chain has TRBV7-2 and TRBJ2-2; TRBD2 is a possible D gene (5 bases). The CDR3 is 17 residues long. The V end was cut by 2 bases, the J end by 6 bases, with 19 bases between. Germline V gene lookup returns CDR1 SGHTA and CDR2 FQGNSA. The CDR3 loop reads CASSLWKASRGAGELFF. As DNA, the CDR3 is TGTGCCAGCAGCTTATGGAAAGCTAGTCGGGGTGCCGGGGAGCTGTTTTTT.

CDR3 in amino acids: CASSPGIGATNEKLFF. DNA for the CDR3: TGTGCCAGCTCACCAGGGATAGGAGCAACTAATGAAAAACTGTTTTTT. The chain uses TRBV18 and TRBJ1-4; no firm D call. The CDR3 spans 16 residues. V lost 2 bases, J lost 0 bases, and 10 bases lay in between. The germline V gene encodes CDR1 KGHSH and CDR2 LQKENI.

The table lists this clonotype with a few counts. The chain uses TRBV7-2 and TRBJ2-3, with a possible D match to TRBD2 (5 bases). Looked up from germline, CDR1 is SGHTA and CDR2 is FQGNSA. The ends were cut back, 5 bases at V and 2 bases at J, with 29 bases in the middle. The CDR3 has 20 amino acids. The chain's CDR3 is CASSPLTGIDDYVLTDTQYF. CDR3 nucleotide sequence: TGTGCCAGCAGCCCCCTTACCGGGATTGATGACTATGTACTCACAGATACGCAGTATTTT.

The gene calls are TRBV12-3 or TRBV12-4 and TRBJ2-3; D is unclear. The V gene lost 4 bases and the J gene lost 4 bases, with 6 bases spanning the gap. There are 12 residues in the CDR3. The CDR3 loop reads CASSWTSDTQYF. The CDR3 nucleotides are TGTGCCAGCAGTTGGACCTCAGATACGCAGTATTTT.

This clonotype was found many times. The rearrangement links TRBV6-4 to TRBJ2-3; TRBD2 matches at 8 bases. V shed 4 bases and J 4 bases; nucleotides not matched to a gene: 7. The CDR3 covers 15 residues. Germline V gene lookup returns CDR1 MRHNA and CDR2 SNTAGT. In nucleotides, the CDR3 is TGTGCCAGCAGTGTTCCAGCGGGAGTGGCAGATACGCAGTATTTT. The encoded protein is CASSVPAGVADTQYF.

This clonotype was seen a few times. The CDR3 sequence is CASSRNSGRNHGANVLTF. The CDR3 region has the DNA TGTGCCAGCAGCCGCAACAGCGGGAGGAATCATGGGGCCAACGTCCTGACTTTC. The V gene is TRBV11-2, the J gene TRBJ2-6; 9 bases are a match to TRBD2. The CDR3 contains 18 residues. V dropped 5 bases and J dropped 3; count of bases not matched to a gene: 11. In germline, CDR1 is SGHAT, CDR2 FQNNGV.

This clonotype was counted a few times. The gene calls are TRBV5-1 and TRBJ2-1, with 7 bases lining up with TRBD2. Losses at the gene ends were 3 bases for V and 8 bases for J; bases not matched to a gene: 11. CDR3 length: 15 residues. The germline CDR1 and CDR2 sequences are SGHRS and YFSETQ. This CDR3 reads CASSSDRSGLYEQFF. The CDR3 region has the DNA TGCGCCAGCAGCTCGGACCGTAGCGGGTTGTATGAGCAGTTCTTC.

This clonotype was counted many times. This chain connects TRBV5-5 to TRBJ2-2, with D unclear. The CDR3 totals 14 residues. The ends were cut back, 0 bases at V and 1 base at J, with 4 bases in the middle. The germline V gene encodes CDR1 SGHKS and CDR2 YYEKEE (reference sequence). The CDR3 is CASSLDMNTGELFF. CDR3 in DNA: TGTGCCAGCAGCTTGGACATGAACACCGGGGAGCTGTTTTTT.

In this sample, this clonotype turned up many times. The genes are TRBV7-6 and TRBJ1-3; D uncertain. Germline V gene data show CDR1 as SGHVS and CDR2 as FNYEAQ. Between the trimmed V and J ends, which lost 3 bases and 1 base, there was a span of 7 bases. This CDR3 has 14 residues. The CDR3 protein is CASSLTRSGNTIYF. CDR3 in DNA: TGTGCCAGCAGCTTGACTCGATCTGGAAACACCATATATTTT.

This clonotype was seen at least ten times. The chain recombines TRBV27 with TRBJ1-1; 9 bases match TRBD1. The germline V gene encodes CDR1 MNHEY and CDR2 SMNVEV (reference sequence). The J segment lost 5 bases and the V segment lost 6 bases, leaving 10 bases of the junction unmatched. CDR3 length: 15 amino acids. The CDR3 sequence: CASRGGTGFGTEAFF. The CDR3 DNA sequence: TGTGCCAGCAGGGGGGGGACAGGGTTTGGGACTGAAGCTTTCTTT.

This clonotype has ten or more counts. The chain links TRBV7-8 to TRBJ2-1; D is unresolved. Germline CDR1 reads SGHVS; CDR2 reads FQNEAQ. The CDR3 is 15 residues long. V lost 5 bases to trimming and J lost 3 bases, with 14 bases between them. CDR3 residues: CASSRVLGYYNEQFF. CDR3 nucleotide sequence: TGTGCCAGCAGCCGAGTCCTAGGTTACTACAATGAGCAGTTCTTC.

In its sample, this clonotype was seen a few times. The CDR3 region has the DNA TGTGCCAGCAGTCTAAACAGGGGGCTAGGGCAGCCCCAGCATTTT. Its protein is CASSLNRGLGQPQHF. The rearrangement links TRBV6-5 to TRBJ1-5; 9 bases map to TRBD1. CDR1 is MNHEY and CDR2 is SVGAGI in the germline V gene. The V and J ends lost 5 bases and 7 bases, in that order; junction bases with no gene match: 9. There are 15 residues in the CDR3.

The chain couples TRBV7-9 to TRBJ1-1, with 7 bases that match TRBD1. There are 13 residues in the CDR3. The junction had 4 bases not matched to a gene; V was cut back by 5 bases and J by 4 bases. Germline loops: CDR1 SEHNR, CDR2 FQNEAQ (reference sequence). The CDR3 spells CASSRRGGTEAFF. In DNA form, the CDR3 reads TGTGCCAGCAGCCGCAGGGGGGGCACTGAAGCTTTCTTT.

This clonotype turned up a few times. The rearrangement links TRBV20-1 to TRBJ2-7; 12 nucleotides align to TRBD2. Germline CDR1 and CDR2: DFQATT and SNEGSKA (reference sequence). Trimming removed 4 bases from V and 7 bases from J; junction bases left unmatched: 8. The CDR3 spans 14 residues. Here the CDR3 reads CSATLAGGPVEQYF. The CDR3 DNA reads as TGCAGTGCTACCCTAGCGGGAGGGCCGGTAGAGCAGTACTTC.

The table lists this clonotype with a few counts. The gene calls are TRBV5-1 and TRBJ2-1; no firm D call. This CDR3 has 14 amino acids. Germline assignment: CDR1 SGHRS and CDR2 YFSETQ. The germline V and J ends were trimmed by 1 base and 2 bases, with 7 bases remaining between them. CDR3 region: CASSLTVTYNEQFF. The CDR3 DNA reads as TGCGCCAGCAGCTTGACGGTTACCTACAATGAGCAGTTCTTC.